The 27 T cell receptor beta chains in this list originate from one sample, sequenced in a study of blood T cell repertoires in COVID-19. Clones were read by immunoSEQ multiplex PCR, and TCRdb kept only the in-frame ones, dropping some. The sample has approximately 180,000 clones, 60% to 80% seen once. The sequenced sample was peripheral blood. These receptors came from a woman between 65 and 79 years old with acute or convalescent COVID-19.

By share, this clone ranks as medium-sized (0.01 to 0.1%). The rearrangement links TRBV2 to TRBJ2-7; 14 positions match TRBD2. The CDR3 extends over 15 amino acids. CDR1 SNHLY and CDR2 FYNNEI come from the germline V gene. Trimming at V came to 6 bases and at J to 6 bases, leaving 7 bases not matched to a gene. CDR3 sequence reads: CASRESGLAGVEQYF. CDR3 sequence (DNA): TGTGCCAGCAGAGAGTCGGGACTAGCGGGAGTCGAGCAGTACTTC.

The chain joins TRBV2 to TRBJ2-1; 8 positions match TRBD1. CDR1 and CDR2 (germline): SNHLY, FYNNEI. With V trimmed by 7 bases and J by 5 bases, 7 bases remained unmatched. This CDR3 region has 14 residues. CDR3 loop: CASIRGRWDNEQFF. The DNA of the CDR3 is TGTGCCAGCATCAGGGGGCGGTGGGACAATGAGCAGTTCTTC.

The chain is built from TRBV27 and TRBJ1-4; D gene ambiguous. The CDR3 consists of 13 residues. The germline V gene encodes CDR1 MNHEY and CDR2 SMNVEV (reference sequence). With 3 bases removed from V and 10 bases from J, the gap between germline ends came to 12 bases. For the CDR3, the DNA is TGTGCCAGCAGTTTTCGGAGTAACGGAAAACTGTTTTTT. Translated: CASSFRSNGKLFF.

This clone was detected a few times. DNA for the CDR3: TGTGCCAGCAGCTTAGGCCATCGCCGGCAGGGCCCCAATGAGCAGTTCTTC. The encoded protein is CASSLGHRRQGPNEQFF. This chain connects TRBV13 to TRBJ2-1; D possibly corresponds to TRBD1 (5 bases). Trimming left V 0 bases short and J 6 bases short, with 18 bases between. The CDR3 has 17 amino acids. Germline V gene data show CDR1 as PRHDT and CDR2 as FYEKMQ (reference sequence).

V and J are TRBV19 and TRBJ2-3; a weak D match, TRBD2 (5 bases). Germline CDR1 reads LNHDA; CDR2 reads SQIVND (reference sequence). V shed 3 bases and J shed 1 base, with 20 bases lying between them. This CDR3 is built from 18 residues. The CDR3 sequence: CASSIEGLNFARTDTQYF. The CDR3 DNA reads TGTGCCAGTAGTATCGAGGGATTGAACTTCGCCCGCACAGATACGCAGTATTTT.

The gene calls are TRBV3-1 (or the pseudogene TRBV3-2) and TRBJ2-7; TRBD2 matches at 9 bases. CDR1 and CDR2 (germline): LGHDT, YNNKEL (reference sequence). V lost 1 base to trimming and J lost 4 bases; unmatched junction nucleotides: 5. CDR3 length: 15 residues. CDR3 residues: CASSQGSSGKYEQYF. The DNA for the CDR3 is TGTGCCAGCAGCCAAGGTTCTAGCGGGAAGTACGAGCAGTACTTC.

This clone was picked up one time. The V call is TRBV3-1 (or the pseudogene TRBV3-2), the J call TRBJ2-1, with 10 positions matching TRBD2. The CDR3 spans 15 residues. Germline V gene sequence: CDR1 LGHDT, CDR2 YNNKEL (reference sequence). Trimming took 2 bases from V and 5 from J; bases not matched to a gene: 3. CDR3 region: CASSQSGRANNEQFF. Written as DNA, the CDR3 is TGTGCCAGCAGCCAAAGCGGGAGGGCCAACAATGAGCAGTTCTTC.

A single count supports this clone. This rearrangement joins TRBV10-3 to TRBJ2-2, with 9 bases fitting TRBD1. CDR1 is ENHRY, CDR2 SYGVKD, per germline. Germline trimming cut 9 bases from V and 6 bases from J; bases unmatched to any gene: 8. The CDR3 contains 14 residues. The chain's CDR3 is CAMNRDRDAGELFF. In DNA, the CDR3 is TGTGCCATGAACCGGGACAGGGATGCCGGGGAGCTGTTTTTT.

This clone occurred once. The chain joins TRBV7-3 to TRBJ1-6, with a tentative D call TRBD1 (6 bases). This CDR3 has 14 residues. V was clipped by 3 bases and J by 6 bases, with 9 bases between them. Germline CDR1 is SGHTA and CDR2 is FQGTGA. The CDR3 nucleotides are TGTGCCAGCAGCTTGACAGGACTTAATTCACCCCTCCACTTT. Translation gives CASSLTGLNSPLHF.

The chain links TRBV13 to TRBJ2-5; TRBD1 is a possible D gene (6 bases). The CDR3 sequence is 13 residues long. Germline V gene lookup returns CDR1 PRHDT and CDR2 FYEKMQ (reference sequence). The V end lost 7 bases, the J end lost 1 base, and 10 bases lay between the germline ends. CDR3 amino acids: CASTLDSQETQYF. Here the CDR3 DNA reads TGTGCCAGCACCCTGGACAGCCAAGAGACCCAGTACTTC.

The chain joins TRBV5-8 to TRBJ2-3; TRBD2 matches 7 bases. V lost 0 bases, J lost 2 bases, and 9 bases stayed unmatched. Germline V gene data show CDR1 as SGHTS and CDR2 as YDEGEE. This CDR3 comprises 17 residues. In nucleotides, the CDR3 is TGTGCCAGCAGCTTGGGAACAGCGGGGCACGACACAGATACGCAGTATTTT. It is translated as CASSLGTAGHDTDTQYF.

The chain combines TRBV6-6 with TRBJ1-5, with a tentative D call TRBD1 (6 bases). The CDR3 is made up of 16 amino acids. Germline CDR1 and CDR2: MNHNY and SVGAGI (reference sequence). V was pared by 4 bases and J by 1 base, with 14 bases between. The CDR3 is CASSSGTGSSNQPQHF. For the CDR3, the DNA is TGTGCCAGCAGTTCCGGAACAGGGTCGAGCAATCAGCCCCAGCATTTT.

The CDR3 region is CASSPNIQDSGNTIYF. CDR3 coding DNA: TGTGCCAGCAGCCCCAACATACAGGACTCTGGAAACACCATATATTTT. V usage is TRBV7-9 and J usage is TRBJ1-3; TRBD1 might be the D (5 bases). The CDR3 spans 16 residues. CDR1 and CDR2 from the germline V gene are SEHNR and FQNEAQ (reference sequence). The V gene lost 5 bases and the J gene lost 0 bases, with 14 bases spanning the gap.

This clone was recorded only once. This sequence joins TRBV5-1 and TRBJ2-1, with 7 bases fitting TRBD2. Germline CDR1 and CDR2: SGHRS and YFSETQ. The CDR3 length is 15 residues. Germline trimming cut 4 bases from V and 9 bases from J; bases unmatched to any gene: 13. The CDR3 bases are TGCGCCAGCAGCCCCGGGAGCGGGACGGGTAGTGAGCAGTTCTTC. Encoded protein: CASSPGSGTGSEQFF.

The chain employs TRBV10-2 and TRBJ2-2, with 7 bases fitting TRBD2. V shed 9 bases and J 6 bases; nucleotides not matched to a gene: 13. CDR1 is WSHSY and CDR2 is SAAADI in the germline V gene. CDR3 length: 15 amino acids. The CDR3 reads CASGRRDYGPGELFF. The CDR3 nucleotides read TGCGCCAGTGGTCGCCGGGACTACGGTCCCGGGGAGCTGTTTTTT.

The sample holds a few counts of this clone. The genes are TRBV24-1 and TRBJ1-2, with D possibly TRBD1 on 6 matching bases. Trimming removed 4 bases at V and 4 bases at J, with 12 bases between. CDR1 KGHDR and CDR2 SFDVKD come from the germline V gene. The CDR3 contains 14 residues. CDR3 coding DNA: TGTGCCACCAGTGAACCAGGGGTCCGCTATGGCTACACCTTC. Translated, it gives CATSEPGVRYGYTF.

The chain uses TRBV7-9 and TRBJ1-6; 7 bases map to TRBD1. CDR1 and CDR2 from the germline V gene are SEHNR and FQNEAQ (reference sequence). The CDR3 is 14 amino acids. V shed 4 bases and J 11 bases; nucleotides not matched to a gene: 8. The CDR3 bases are TGTGCCAGCAGCTCAGGGGGTTTAGGCGCACCCCTCCACTTT. Amino acids: CASSSGGLGAPLHF.

This clone was recorded a few times. V usage is TRBV7-3 and J usage is TRBJ2-1; perhaps TRBD1 as D (5 bases). There are 15 residues in the CDR3. Germline CDR1 SGHTA, CDR2 FQGTGA. V was shortened by 1 base and J by 5 bases, with 12 bases between the two germline ends. The CDR3 here is CASSLISDRNNEQFF. The CDR3 DNA reads as TGTGCCAGCAGCTTAATATCCGACAGAAACAATGAGCAGTTCTTC.

The chain couples TRBV5-1 to TRBJ2-7, with D possibly matching TRBD1 (5 bases). Per germline, CDR1 SGHRS and CDR2 YFSETQ. CDR3 length: 15 amino acids. V was pared by 2 bases and J by 2 bases, with 14 bases between. CDR3 sequence reads: CASSFDQGPTYEQYF. The CDR3 bases are TGCGCCAGCAGCTTCGACCAGGGCCCGACCTACGAGCAGTACTTC.

The chain links TRBV28 to TRBJ2-3; D remains unclear. V was pared by 3 bases and J by 0 bases, with 13 bases between. The CDR3 totals 16 residues. CDR1 MDHEN and CDR2 SYDVKM come from the germline V gene. The CDR3 DNA reads TGTGCCAGCAGTTTCGGTTCAGACACTAGCACAGATACGCAGTATTTT. Translation: CASSFGSDTSTDTQYF.

V and J are TRBV7-9 and TRBJ2-7; 9 positions agree with TRBD1. V shed 4 bases and J 2 bases; nucleotides not matched to a gene: 9. The CDR3 is made up of 16 amino acids. Germline V gene lookup returns CDR1 SEHNR and CDR2 FQNEAQ (reference sequence). The CDR3 protein is CASSSGWDRATYEQYF. The CDR3 bases are TGTGCCAGCAGCTCTGGGTGGGACAGGGCTACCTACGAGCAGTACTTC.

CDR3 loop: CASSVIGLQFF. The CDR3 coding sequence is TGTGCCAGCAGTGTTATCGGACTGCAGTTCTTC. The chain has TRBV2 and TRBJ2-1, with a tentative D call TRBD2 (5 bases). V was trimmed by 4 bases and J by 12 bases, leaving 10 bases between them. The CDR3 runs 11 residues. The V gene's germline CDR1 is SNHLY and CDR2 FYNNEI.

The chain carries TRBV29-1 and TRBJ2-7, with D tentatively TRBD1 (6 bases). V was pared by 4 bases and J by 3 bases, with 13 bases between. CDR1 is SQVTM and CDR2 is ANQGSEA in the germline V gene. The CDR3 has 13 amino acids. The DNA of the CDR3 is TGCAGCGTTGGTCCGGGGACAATCTACGAGCAGTACTTC. Translated: CSVGPGTIYEQYF.

The chain combines TRBV18 with TRBJ1-2, with 8 bases matching TRBD1. The CDR3 is 13 residues long. Per germline, CDR1 KGHSH and CDR2 LQKENI. The ends lost 3 bases at V and 4 bases at J; junction bases unmatched: 1. Here the CDR3 reads CASSPDRGYGYTF. The CDR3 DNA follows: TGTGCCAGCTCACCTGACAGGGGCTATGGCTACACCTTC.

The V gene is TRBV24-1, the J gene TRBJ2-7; 7 nucleotides match TRBD1. V was pared by 4 bases and J by 0 bases, with 5 bases of the junction left unmatched. The CDR3 runs to 15 residues. Germline lookup yields CDR1 KGHDR and CDR2 SFDVKD. This CDR3 reads CATSEGQAYSYEQYF. CDR3 sequence (DNA): TGTGCCACCAGTGAAGGACAGGCGTACTCCTACGAGCAGTACTTC.

The rearrangement uses TRBV5-1 and TRBJ2-5; 10 bases are a match to TRBD1. CDR3 length: 14 amino acids. Germline V gene sequence: CDR1 SGHRS, CDR2 YFSETQ. The V gene end was trimmed by 5 bases and the J gene end by 3 bases; junction bases not matched to a gene: 4. The CDR3 is CASRGTGVEETQYF. CDR3 sequence (DNA): TGCGCCAGCAGAGGGACAGGGGTAGAAGAGACCCAGTACTTC.

The chain uses TRBV6-5 and TRBJ1-1, with 7 bases aligning to TRBD1. CDR1 and CDR2 from the germline V gene are MNHEY and SVGAGI. The J segment lost 1 base and the V segment lost 8 bases, leaving 7 bases of the junction unmatched. This CDR3 is 14 amino acids long. CDR3 protein: CASQATGKNTEAFF. The CDR3 DNA follows: TGTGCCAGCCAAGCGACAGGGAAGAACACTGAAGCTTTCTTT.